This T cell receptor (beta chain) stems from a study of blood T cells in healthy people across ages. The V segment lost 4 bases and the J segment 8 bases; nucleotides outside the gene matches: 5. CDR3 length: 15 amino acids. Researchers isolated at least 7 million PBMCs per sample. Next came a second PCR, run for roughly 6 to 11 cycles, which used a sample-barcoded 5' primer along with a J-beta primer mix. Each of the cDNA molecules was tagged by a template-switch adaptor with 12 random nucleotides. Each CDR3 protein gets one entry after TCRdb re-called the 5' RACE reads with MiXCR. The top ten hold under 30% of the sample, which has 1,800,000 or so distinct CDR3 sequences, roughly two fifths seen once.

The clonotype originates from a human donor in good health. Sequenced material: blood. The genes are TRBV12-3 or TRBV12-4 and TRBJ2-3; 14 bases line up with TRBD2. CDR3: CASSWTSGGIATQYF. The CDR3 DNA is TGTGCCAGCAGTTGGACTAGCGGGGGGATTGCTACGCAGTATTTT.